Listed below are T cell receptor beta chains from one sample, sequenced in a study of OX40 agonist ivuxolimab in advanced cancers. Assay: immunoSEQ multiplex PCR; the TCRdb copy retains only in-frame clones and omits some. The sample carries tens of thousands of clones, 80% to 95% recorded once. The sample in question was CD4+ or CD8+ T cells sorted from blood, obtained in a trial of the OX40 agonist ivuxolimab. The receptors derive from an adult with an advanced solid tumor such as melanoma, head and neck, liver or kidney cancer. CDR3s leave out the opening cysteine and the closing phenylalanine or tryptophan. D genes are given only for firm matches.

D gene	V gene	J gene	CDR3 protein
-	TRBV6-5	TRBJ1-4	ATMSRAGSSEKLF
-	TRBV29-1	TRBJ1-3	SVEDQDTPGNTIY
TRBD1	TRBV27	TRBJ2-2	ASSLTGGEPNAGELF
-	TRBV28	TRBJ2-3	ASSLTGGEDTQY
-	TRBV11-3	TRBJ2-3	ASSRRGGEGTDTQY
TRBD2	TRBV19	TRBJ2-1	ASTDTSGGADEQF
-	TRBV13	TRBJ2-1	ASSVSQGRDEQF
-	TRBV12-5	TRBJ2-1	ASGFSPLGSYNEQF
TRBD1	TRBV10-3	TRBJ2-7	AISESGTGEAYEQY
TRBD1	TRBV28	TRBJ1-5	ASTPTGFSNQPQH
-	TRBV2	TRBJ1-1	ASSEAVGLIEAF
-	TRBV9	TRBJ2-2	ASNGEAPNTGELF
-	TRBV7-2	TRBJ2-2	ASSFHSETGELF